This is a list of T cell receptor beta chains from one sample in a study of shared clonotypes between healthy human individuals. Measured with immunoSEQ multiplex PCR; TCRdb has only the in-frame clones, and not every one. The sample has roughly 2,000,000 clones; about 95% are singletons. The material sequenced was naive CD8+ T cells sorted from blood. Source of these receptors: a man younger than 35 in good health. Each CDR3 is given with its conserved first and last residue. The order of the fields is clone size, V gene, D gene, J gene, CDR3 protein, CDR3 DNA. The D gene is left open where the match is weak. A clone size is listed for some rows: how often the clone was seen (once, few, many), or a class if it is expanded.

clone_size: .
v_call: TRBV7-9
d_call: .
j_call: TRBJ2-7
cdr3_aa: CASSFSQGSSYEQYF
cdr3_nt: TGTGCCAGCAGCTTTAGTCAAGGAAGCTCCTACGAGCAGTACTTC

clone_size: .
v_call: TRBV9
d_call: .
j_call: TRBJ2-5
cdr3_aa: CASSYLGLLQETQYF
cdr3_nt: TGTGCCAGCAGCTACCTGGGACTGTTACAAGAGACCCAGTACTTC

clone_size: .
v_call: TRBV2
d_call: TRBD1
j_call: TRBJ2-7
cdr3_aa: CASRAGTVYEQYF
cdr3_nt: TGTGCCAGCAGGGCAGGGACAGTCTACGAGCAGTACTTC

clone_size: .
v_call: TRBV11-2
d_call: TRBD1
j_call: TRBJ2-1
cdr3_aa: CASSLEGGPYNEQFF
cdr3_nt: TGTGCCAGCAGCTTAGAAGGGGGCCCCTACAATGAGCAGTTCTTC

clone_size: .
v_call: TRBV13
d_call: .
j_call: TRBJ2-1
cdr3_aa: CASSLGSNYNEQFF
cdr3_nt: TGTGCCAGCAGCTTAGGGAGTAACTACAATGAGCAGTTCTTC

clone_size: .
v_call: TRBV10-3
d_call: .
j_call: TRBJ1-6
cdr3_aa: CAISDPGSNSPLHF
cdr3_nt: TGTGCCATCAGTGATCCAGGGAGTAATTCACCCCTCCACTTT

clone_size: .
v_call: TRBV15
d_call: TRBD1
j_call: TRBJ1-5
cdr3_aa: CATSRVQAGGHQPQHF
cdr3_nt: TGTGCCACCAGCAGAGTACAGGCAGGGGGGCATCAGCCCCAGCATTTT

clone_size: .
v_call: TRBV30
d_call: .
j_call: TRBJ2-7
cdr3_aa: CAWEVTAYEQYF
cdr3_nt: TGTGCCTGGGAGGTTACGGCCTACGAGCAGTACTTC

clone_size: once
v_call: TRBV5-8
d_call: TRBD2
j_call: TRBJ2-7
cdr3_aa: CASSPNGLAASYEQYF
cdr3_nt: TGTGCCAGCAGCCCAAATGGACTAGCCGCCTCCTACGAGCAGTACTTC

clone_size: .
v_call: TRBV13
d_call: TRBD1
j_call: TRBJ2-1
cdr3_aa: CASSHGQGRHEQFF
cdr3_nt: TGTGCCAGCAGCCATGGACAGGGCCGACATGAGCAGTTCTTC

clone_size: .
v_call: TRBV30
d_call: TRBD2
j_call: TRBJ2-1
cdr3_aa: CAWSARGGLDNEQFF
cdr3_nt: TGTGCCTGGAGTGCCCGGGGGGGCCTCGACAATGAGCAGTTCTTC

clone_size: .
v_call: TRBV5-4
d_call: TRBD1
j_call: TRBJ1-6
cdr3_aa: CASSERNRGLDSPLHF
cdr3_nt: TGTGCCAGCAGCGAAAGGAACAGGGGGCTAGATTCACCCCTCCACTTT

clone_size: .
v_call: TRBV4-3
d_call: TRBD1
j_call: TRBJ2-2
cdr3_aa: CASSQLDRGLWTSYNTGELFF
cdr3_nt: TGCGCCAGCAGCCAACTCGACAGGGGGCTTTGGACTAGCTACAACACCGGGGAGCTGTTTTTT

clone_size: .
v_call: TRBV27
d_call: .
j_call: TRBJ2-5
cdr3_aa: CASSQGTPQETQYF
cdr3_nt: TGTGCCAGCAGCCAAGGGACTCCTCAAGAGACCCAGTACTTC

clone_size: once
v_call: TRBV6-6
d_call: .
j_call: TRBJ2-7
cdr3_aa: CASSYERGEQYF
cdr3_nt: TGTGCCAGCAGTTACGAAAGGGGCGAGCAGTACTTC

clone_size: .
v_call: TRBV5-1
d_call: TRBD2
j_call: TRBJ2-1
cdr3_aa: CASSLPSGRIDEQFF
cdr3_nt: TGCGCCAGCAGCTTGCCTAGCGGGAGGATCGATGAGCAGTTCTTC

clone_size: .
v_call: TRBV7-2
d_call: TRBD1
j_call: TRBJ2-2
cdr3_aa: CASSLGQGSGELFF
cdr3_nt: TGTGCCAGCAGCTTAGGACAGGGTTCCGGGGAGCTGTTTTTT

clone_size: .
v_call: TRBV28
d_call: .
j_call: TRBJ2-1
cdr3_aa: CASSFGISYNEQFF
cdr3_nt: TGTGCCAGCAGTTTTGGGATATCCTACAATGAGCAGTTCTTC

clone_size: .
v_call: TRBV19
d_call: .
j_call: TRBJ1-1
cdr3_aa: CASSLNRITEAFF
cdr3_nt: TGTGCCAGTAGTTTGAACAGAATCACTGAAGCTTTCTTT

clone_size: .
v_call: TRBV7-9
d_call: .
j_call: TRBJ1-2
cdr3_aa: CASSFPLDYGYTF
cdr3_nt: TGTGCCAGCAGCTTTCCATTGGACTATGGCTACACCTTC

clone_size: .
v_call: TRBV9
d_call: .
j_call: TRBJ1-2
cdr3_aa: CASSVVVGGGYTF
cdr3_nt: TGTGCCAGCAGCGTAGTTGTGGGAGGTGGCTACACCTTC

clone_size: .
v_call: TRBV18
d_call: .
j_call: TRBJ1-1
cdr3_aa: CASSPPSGGGTEAFF
cdr3_nt: TGTGCCAGCTCACCACCGAGTGGGGGTGGGACTGAAGCTTTCTTT

clone_size: .
v_call: TRBV30
d_call: .
j_call: TRBJ1-5
cdr3_aa: CAWIADTEPPQHF
cdr3_nt: TGTGCCTGGATCGCGGACACCGAACCACCCCAGCATTTT

clone_size: .
v_call: TRBV19
d_call: .
j_call: TRBJ2-2
cdr3_aa: CASTRTATGELFF
cdr3_nt: TGTGCCAGTACACGGACAGCCACCGGGGAGCTGTTTTTT

clone_size: .
v_call: TRBV19
d_call: .
j_call: TRBJ2-7
cdr3_aa: CASSPIGTSADEQYF
cdr3_nt: TGTGCCAGTAGCCCAATTGGGACCTCAGCGGACGAGCAGTACTTC

clone_size: .
v_call: TRBV4-1
d_call: TRBD2
j_call: TRBJ2-5
cdr3_aa: CASSQWMTSGLGGETQYF
cdr3_nt: TGCGCCAGCAGCCAATGGATGACTAGCGGGCTAGGGGGGGAGACCCAGTACTTC

clone_size: .
v_call: TRBV10-2
d_call: TRBD1
j_call: TRBJ1-2
cdr3_aa: CASKLQQGDGYTF
cdr3_nt: TGCGCCAGCAAACTCCAACAGGGGGATGGCTACACCTTC

clone_size: .
v_call: TRBV25-1
d_call: .
j_call: TRBJ2-2
cdr3_aa: CASSQGETGELFF
cdr3_nt: TGTGCCAGCAGTCAAGGAGAGACCGGGGAGCTGTTTTTT

clone_size: once
v_call: TRBV2
d_call: TRBD1
j_call: TRBJ2-7
cdr3_aa: CASLGQGAGEQYF
cdr3_nt: TGTGCCAGCCTGGGACAGGGGGCGGGGGAGCAGTACTTC

clone_size: once
v_call: TRBV5-6
d_call: TRBD1
j_call: TRBJ2-7
cdr3_aa: CASSVGQGAYEQYF
cdr3_nt: TGTGCCAGCAGCGTGGGACAGGGAGCCTACGAGCAGTACTTC

clone_size: .
v_call: TRBV4-3
d_call: TRBD2
j_call: TRBJ2-7
cdr3_aa: CASSQWGGRYEQYF
cdr3_nt: TGCGCCAGCAGCCAATGGGGGGGTCGATACGAGCAGTACTTC

clone_size: .
v_call: TRBV28
d_call: .
j_call: TRBJ2-5
cdr3_aa: CASSLYPPTVDEETQYF
cdr3_nt: TGTGCCAGCAGTTTATACCCCCCAACGGTTGATGAAGAGACCCAGTACTTC

clone_size: .
v_call: TRBV4-1
d_call: TRBD1
j_call: TRBJ2-7
cdr3_aa: CASSQDYGTGAHEQYF
cdr3_nt: TGCGCCAGCAGCCAAGACTACGGGACAGGGGCCCACGAGCAGTACTTC

clone_size: .
v_call: TRBV13
d_call: TRBD2
j_call: TRBJ2-3
cdr3_aa: CASSRLLAGGSSTDTQYF
cdr3_nt: TGTGCCAGCAGCCGATTACTAGCGGGGGGTTCTAGCACAGATACGCAGTATTTT

clone_size: few
v_call: TRBV14
d_call: TRBD1
j_call: TRBJ1-2
cdr3_aa: CASSQEDRAFYGYTF
cdr3_nt: TGTGCCAGCAGCCAAGAGGACAGGGCCTTCTATGGCTACACCTTC

clone_size: .
v_call: TRBV11-2
d_call: .
j_call: TRBJ2-5
cdr3_aa: CASSFGPEVRETQYF
cdr3_nt: TGTGCCAGCAGCTTCGGGCCAGAAGTACGAGAGACCCAGTACTTC

clone_size: .
v_call: TRBV30
d_call: .
j_call: TRBJ2-7
cdr3_aa: CAYEEGTDYEQYF
cdr3_nt: TGTGCCTATGAAGAGGGGACGGATTACGAGCAGTACTTC

clone_size: .
v_call: TRBV30
d_call: .
j_call: TRBJ2-1
cdr3_aa: CAWSEATKGEFF
cdr3_nt: TGTGCCTGGAGTGAGGCCACAAAGGGGGAGTTCTTC

clone_size: .
v_call: TRBV30
d_call: TRBD1
j_call: TRBJ1-2
cdr3_aa: CAWEGTGGVYTF
cdr3_nt: TGTGCCTGGGAGGGGACAGGGGGCGTCTACACCTTC

clone_size: .
v_call: TRBV28
d_call: TRBD1
j_call: TRBJ2-7
cdr3_aa: CASSPGQGFYEQYF
cdr3_nt: TGTGCCAGCAGTCCAGGACAGGGTTTCTACGAGCAGTACTTC

clone_size: once
v_call: TRBV6-5
d_call: TRBD2
j_call: TRBJ2-5
cdr3_aa: CASSPLGGSQETQYF
cdr3_nt: TGTGCCAGCAGCCCGTTGGGCGGGAGTCAAGAGACCCAGTACTTC

clone_size: .
v_call: TRBV7-8
d_call: TRBD2
j_call: TRBJ2-5
cdr3_aa: CASSLSPPAGGPETQYF
cdr3_nt: TGTGCCAGCAGCTTATCCCCCCCAGCGGGGGGGCCAGAGACCCAGTACTTC